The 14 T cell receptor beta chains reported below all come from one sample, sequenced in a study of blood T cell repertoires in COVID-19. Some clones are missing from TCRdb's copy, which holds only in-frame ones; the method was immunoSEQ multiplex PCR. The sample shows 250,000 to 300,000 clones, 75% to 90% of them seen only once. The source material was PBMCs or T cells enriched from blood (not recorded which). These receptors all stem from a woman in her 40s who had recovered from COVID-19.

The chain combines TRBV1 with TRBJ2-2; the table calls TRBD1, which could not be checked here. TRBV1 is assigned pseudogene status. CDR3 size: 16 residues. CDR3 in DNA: TGCACCAGCAGCCAAGAAAGGACAGGACCCACCGGGGAGCTGTTTTTT. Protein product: CTSSQERTGPTGELFF.

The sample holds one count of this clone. CDR3 sequence: CASSFDSGGPSEQFF. The CDR3 nucleotides are TGCGCCAGCAGCTTCGATAGCGGGGGGCCCAGTGAGCAGTTCTTC. The chain recombines TRBV5-1 with TRBJ2-1; 10 positions match TRBD2. The length of the CDR3 is 15 residues. V shed 2 bases, J shed 9 bases, and the junction held 8 bases outside the gene matches. Germline values: CDR1 SGHRS, CDR2 YFSETQ.

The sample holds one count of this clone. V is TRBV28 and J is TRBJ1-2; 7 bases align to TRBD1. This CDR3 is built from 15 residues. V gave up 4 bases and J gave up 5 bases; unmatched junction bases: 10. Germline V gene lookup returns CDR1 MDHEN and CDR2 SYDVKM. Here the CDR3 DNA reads TGTGCCAGCAGTTCACTCCCCGGGACAGCTTATGGCTACACCTTC. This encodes CASSSLPGTAYGYTF.

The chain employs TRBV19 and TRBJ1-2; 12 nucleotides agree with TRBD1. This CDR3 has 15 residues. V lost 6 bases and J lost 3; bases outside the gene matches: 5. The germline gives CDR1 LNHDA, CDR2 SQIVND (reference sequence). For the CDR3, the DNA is TGTGCCAGTAGGGCCGGGACAGGGGGCGACTATGGCTACACCTTC. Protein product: CASRAGTGGDYGYTF.

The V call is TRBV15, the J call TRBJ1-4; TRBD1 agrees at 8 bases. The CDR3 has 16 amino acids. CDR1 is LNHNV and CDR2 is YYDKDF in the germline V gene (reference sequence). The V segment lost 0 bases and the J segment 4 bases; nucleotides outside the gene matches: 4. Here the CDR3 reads CATSRDQGALNEKLFF. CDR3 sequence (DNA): TGTGCCACCAGCAGAGATCAGGGGGCGCTTAATGAAAAACTGTTTTTT.

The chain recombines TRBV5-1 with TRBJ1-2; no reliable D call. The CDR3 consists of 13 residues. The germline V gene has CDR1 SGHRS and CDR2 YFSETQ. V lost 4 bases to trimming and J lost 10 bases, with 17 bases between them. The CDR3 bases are TGCGCCAGCAGCGTGGATAGCCAGCAAACCTACACCTTC. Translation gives CASSVDSQQTYTF.

Here the CDR3 reads CASSIASVYNEQFF. DNA for the CDR3: TGTGCCAGTAGTATAGCTAGCGTATACAATGAGCAGTTCTTC. This chain uses TRBV19 with TRBJ2-1; perhaps TRBD2 as D (6 bases). Germline lookup yields CDR1 LNHDA and CDR2 SQIVND (reference sequence). The V end lost 1 base, the J end lost 4 bases, and 8 bases lay between the germline ends. This CDR3 is 14 amino acids long.

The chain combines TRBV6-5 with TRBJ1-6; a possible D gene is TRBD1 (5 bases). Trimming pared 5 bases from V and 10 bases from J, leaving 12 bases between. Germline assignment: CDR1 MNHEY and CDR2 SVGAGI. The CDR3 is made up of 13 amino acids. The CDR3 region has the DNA TGTGCCAGCAGTCCGCGGGACTACTCACCCCTCCACTTT. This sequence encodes CASSPRDYSPLHF.

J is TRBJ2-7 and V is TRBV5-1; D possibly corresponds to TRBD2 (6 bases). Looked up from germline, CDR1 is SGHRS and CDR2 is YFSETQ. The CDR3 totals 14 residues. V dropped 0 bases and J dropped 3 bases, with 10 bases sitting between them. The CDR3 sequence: CASSLGPGDYEQYF. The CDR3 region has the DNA TGCGCCAGCAGCTTGGGTCCGGGGGACTACGAGCAGTACTTC.

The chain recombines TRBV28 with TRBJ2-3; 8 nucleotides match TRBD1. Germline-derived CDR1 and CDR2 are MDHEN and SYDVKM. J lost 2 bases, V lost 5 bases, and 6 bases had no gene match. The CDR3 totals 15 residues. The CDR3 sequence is CASSLTGAHTDTQYF. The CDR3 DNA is TGTGCCAGCAGTCTGACAGGGGCCCACACAGATACGCAGTATTTT. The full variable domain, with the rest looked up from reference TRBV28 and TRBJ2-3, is DVKVTQSSRYLVKRTGEKVFLECVQDMDHENMFWYRQDPGLGLRLIYFSYDVKMKEKGDIPEGYSVSREKKERFSLILESASTNQTSMYLCASSLTGAHTDTQYFGPGTRLTVL.

The CDR3 sequence: CASSAQVAGDSYTF. The CDR3 DNA reads as TGTGCCAGCAGCGCCCAAGTGGCAGGCGACAGCTACACCTTC. The genes are TRBV9 and TRBJ1-2; D gene unclear. Germline values: CDR1 SGDLS, CDR2 YYNGEE. V was shortened by 3 bases and J by 9 bases, with 18 bases between the two germline ends. The CDR3 runs 14 residues.

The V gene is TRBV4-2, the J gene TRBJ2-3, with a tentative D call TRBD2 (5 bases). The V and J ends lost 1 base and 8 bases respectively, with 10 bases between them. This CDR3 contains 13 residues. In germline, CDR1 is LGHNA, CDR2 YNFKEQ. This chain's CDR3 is CASSQGEAGTQYF. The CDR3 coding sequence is TGTGCCAGCAGCCAAGGAGAGGCGGGTACGCAGTATTTT.

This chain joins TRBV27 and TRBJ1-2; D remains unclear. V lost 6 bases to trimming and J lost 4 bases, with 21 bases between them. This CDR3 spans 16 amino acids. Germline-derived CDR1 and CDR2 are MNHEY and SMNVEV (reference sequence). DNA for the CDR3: TGTGCCAGCAGCCTCCGAGGCGCTGGAGGCTCCTATGGCTACACCTTC. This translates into CASSLRGAGGSYGYTF.

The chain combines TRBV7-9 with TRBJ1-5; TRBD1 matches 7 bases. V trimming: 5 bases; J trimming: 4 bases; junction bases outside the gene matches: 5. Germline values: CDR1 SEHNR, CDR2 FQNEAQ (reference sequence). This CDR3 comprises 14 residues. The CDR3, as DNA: TGTGCCAGCAGCCCTGGACAGGTTAATCAGCCCCAGCATTTT. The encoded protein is CASSPGQVNQPQHF.